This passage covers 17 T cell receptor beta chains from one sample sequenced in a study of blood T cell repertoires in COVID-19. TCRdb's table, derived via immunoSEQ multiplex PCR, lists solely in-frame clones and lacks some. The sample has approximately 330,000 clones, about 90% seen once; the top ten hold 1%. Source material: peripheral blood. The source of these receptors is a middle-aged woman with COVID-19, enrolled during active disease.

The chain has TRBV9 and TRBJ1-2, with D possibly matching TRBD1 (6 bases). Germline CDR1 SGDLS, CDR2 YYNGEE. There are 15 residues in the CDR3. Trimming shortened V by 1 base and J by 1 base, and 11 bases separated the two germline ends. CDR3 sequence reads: CASSVSTQGNYGYTF. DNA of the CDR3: TGTGCCAGCAGCGTATCTACACAGGGTAACTATGGCTACACCTTC.

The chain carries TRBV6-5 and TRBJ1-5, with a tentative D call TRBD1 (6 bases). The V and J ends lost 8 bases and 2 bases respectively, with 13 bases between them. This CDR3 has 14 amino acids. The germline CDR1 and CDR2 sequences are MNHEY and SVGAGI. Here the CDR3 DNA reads TGTGCCAGCGGAGCTCACAGGGGCAATCAGCCCCAGCATTTT. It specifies CASGAHRGNQPQHF.

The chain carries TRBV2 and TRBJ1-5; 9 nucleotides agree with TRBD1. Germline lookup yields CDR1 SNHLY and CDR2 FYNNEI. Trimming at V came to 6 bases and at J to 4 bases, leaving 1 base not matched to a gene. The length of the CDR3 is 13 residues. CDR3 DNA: TGTGCCAGCAGGGGACAGGGTAATCAGCCCCAGCATTTT. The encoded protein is CASRGQGNQPQHF.

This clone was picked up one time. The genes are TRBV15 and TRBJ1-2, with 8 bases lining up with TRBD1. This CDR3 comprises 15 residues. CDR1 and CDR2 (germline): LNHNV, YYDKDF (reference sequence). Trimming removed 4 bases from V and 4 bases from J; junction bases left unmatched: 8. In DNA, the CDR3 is TGTGCCACCAGCATGGACAGGGCTCCCAGCTATGGCTACACCTTC. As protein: CATSMDRAPSYGYTF.

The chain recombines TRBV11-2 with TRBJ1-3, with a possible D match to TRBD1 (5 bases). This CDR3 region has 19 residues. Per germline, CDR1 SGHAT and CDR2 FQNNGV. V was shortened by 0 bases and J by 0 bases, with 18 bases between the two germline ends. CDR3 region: CASSLEGQTIPISGNTIYF. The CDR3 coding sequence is TGTGCCAGCAGCTTAGAGGGGCAGACGATACCGATCTCTGGAAACACCATATATTTT.

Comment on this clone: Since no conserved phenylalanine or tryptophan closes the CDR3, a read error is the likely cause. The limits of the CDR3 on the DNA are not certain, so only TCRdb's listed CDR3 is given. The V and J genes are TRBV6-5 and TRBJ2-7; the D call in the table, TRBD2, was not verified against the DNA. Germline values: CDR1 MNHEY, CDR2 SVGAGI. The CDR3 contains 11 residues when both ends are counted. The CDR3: CASSYEGVKSL.

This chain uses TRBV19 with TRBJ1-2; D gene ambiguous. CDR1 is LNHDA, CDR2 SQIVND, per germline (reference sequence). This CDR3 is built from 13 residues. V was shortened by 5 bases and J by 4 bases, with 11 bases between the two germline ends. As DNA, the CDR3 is TGTGCCAGTAGTTCAGGAGGGCTCTATGGCTACACCTTC. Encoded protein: CASSSGGLYGYTF.

The CDR3 loop reads CASSVAAGRTDTQYF. The CDR3 coding sequence is TGTGCCAGCAGCGTAGCAGCGGGCCGCACAGATACGCAGTATTTT. The genes are TRBV9 and TRBJ2-3, with D perhaps matching TRBD2 (6 bases). The V and J ends lost 0 bases and 1 base respectively, with 9 bases between them. The CDR3 loop spans 15 amino acids. The germline gives CDR1 SGDLS, CDR2 YYNGEE.

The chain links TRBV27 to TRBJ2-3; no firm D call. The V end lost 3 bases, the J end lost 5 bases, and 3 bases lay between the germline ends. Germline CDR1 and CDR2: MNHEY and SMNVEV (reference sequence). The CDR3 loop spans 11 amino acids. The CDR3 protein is CASSFGDTQYF. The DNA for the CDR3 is TGTGCCAGCAGTTTCGGAGATACGCAGTATTTT.

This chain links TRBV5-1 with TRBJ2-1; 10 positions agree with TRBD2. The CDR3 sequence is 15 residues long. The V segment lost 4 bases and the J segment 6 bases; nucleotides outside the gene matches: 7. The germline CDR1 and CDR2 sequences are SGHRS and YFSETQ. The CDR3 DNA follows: TGCGCCAGCAGCCCGGCTAGCGGGGGCGTCAATGAGCAGTTCTTC. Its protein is CASSPASGGVNEQFF.

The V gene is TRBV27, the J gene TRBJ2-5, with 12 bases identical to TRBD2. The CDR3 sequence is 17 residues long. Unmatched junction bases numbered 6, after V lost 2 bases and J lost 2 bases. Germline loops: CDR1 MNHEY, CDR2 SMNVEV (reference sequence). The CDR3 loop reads CASSLLGLAGQQETQYF. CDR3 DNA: TGTGCCAGCAGTTTACTCGGACTAGCGGGGCAACAAGAGACCCAGTACTTC.

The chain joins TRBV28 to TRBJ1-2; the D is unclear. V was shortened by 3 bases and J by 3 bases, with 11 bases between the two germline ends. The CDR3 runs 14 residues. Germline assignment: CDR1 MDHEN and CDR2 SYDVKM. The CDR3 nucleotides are TGTGCCAGCAGTTTGGCCAACGCGGACTATGGCTACACCTTC. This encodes CASSLANADYGYTF.

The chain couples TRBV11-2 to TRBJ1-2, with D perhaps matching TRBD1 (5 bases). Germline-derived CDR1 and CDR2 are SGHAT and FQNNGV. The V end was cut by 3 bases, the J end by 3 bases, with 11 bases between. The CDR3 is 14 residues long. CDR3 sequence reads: CASSLGDRHYGYTF. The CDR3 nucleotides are TGTGCCAGCAGCTTGGGTGACAGACACTATGGCTACACCTTC.

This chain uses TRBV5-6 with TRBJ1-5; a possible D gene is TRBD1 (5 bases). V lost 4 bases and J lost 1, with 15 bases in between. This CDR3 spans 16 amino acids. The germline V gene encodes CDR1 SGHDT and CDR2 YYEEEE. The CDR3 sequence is CASSGGRGSSNQPQHF. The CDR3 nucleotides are TGTGCCAGCAGCGGGGGGAGGGGTTCGAGCAATCAGCCCCAGCATTTT. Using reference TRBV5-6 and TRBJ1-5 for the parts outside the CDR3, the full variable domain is DAGVTQSPTHLIKTRGQQVTLRCSPKSGHDTVSWYQQALGQGPQFIFQYYEEEERQRGNFPDRFSGHQFPNYSSELNVNALLLGDSALYLCASSGGRGSSNQPQHFGDGTRLSIL.

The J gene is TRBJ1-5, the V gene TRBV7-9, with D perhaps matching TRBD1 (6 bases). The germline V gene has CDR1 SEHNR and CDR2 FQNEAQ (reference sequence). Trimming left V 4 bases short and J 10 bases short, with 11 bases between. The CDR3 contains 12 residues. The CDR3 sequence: CASSSRTEPQHF. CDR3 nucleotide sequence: TGTGCCAGCAGCTCCCGGACAGAACCCCAGCATTTT. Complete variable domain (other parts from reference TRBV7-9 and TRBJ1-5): DTGVSQNPRHKITKRGQNVTFRCDPISEHNRLYWYRQTLGQGPEFLTYFQNEAQLEKSRLLSDRFSAERPKGSFSTLEIQRTEQGDSAMYLCASSSRTEPQHFGDGTRLSIL.

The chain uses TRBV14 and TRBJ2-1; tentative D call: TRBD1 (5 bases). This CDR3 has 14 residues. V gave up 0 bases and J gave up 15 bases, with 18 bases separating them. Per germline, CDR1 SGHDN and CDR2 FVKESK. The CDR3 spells CASSQDLQGKGPFF. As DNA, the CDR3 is TGTGCCAGCAGCCAAGATCTTCAGGGTAAGGGGCCGTTCTTC. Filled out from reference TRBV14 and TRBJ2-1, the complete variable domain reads EAGVTQFPSHSVIEKGQTVTLRCDPISGHDNLYWYRRVMGKEIKFLLHFVKESKQDESGMPNNRFLAERTGGTYSTLKVQPAELEDSGVYFCASSQDLQGKGPFFGPGTRLTVL.

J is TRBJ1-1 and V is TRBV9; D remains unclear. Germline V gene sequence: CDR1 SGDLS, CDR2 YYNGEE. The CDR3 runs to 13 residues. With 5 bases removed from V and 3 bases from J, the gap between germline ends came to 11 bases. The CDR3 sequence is CASSDGRDTEAFF. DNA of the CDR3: TGTGCCAGCAGTGACGGGAGGGACACTGAAGCTTTCTTT.